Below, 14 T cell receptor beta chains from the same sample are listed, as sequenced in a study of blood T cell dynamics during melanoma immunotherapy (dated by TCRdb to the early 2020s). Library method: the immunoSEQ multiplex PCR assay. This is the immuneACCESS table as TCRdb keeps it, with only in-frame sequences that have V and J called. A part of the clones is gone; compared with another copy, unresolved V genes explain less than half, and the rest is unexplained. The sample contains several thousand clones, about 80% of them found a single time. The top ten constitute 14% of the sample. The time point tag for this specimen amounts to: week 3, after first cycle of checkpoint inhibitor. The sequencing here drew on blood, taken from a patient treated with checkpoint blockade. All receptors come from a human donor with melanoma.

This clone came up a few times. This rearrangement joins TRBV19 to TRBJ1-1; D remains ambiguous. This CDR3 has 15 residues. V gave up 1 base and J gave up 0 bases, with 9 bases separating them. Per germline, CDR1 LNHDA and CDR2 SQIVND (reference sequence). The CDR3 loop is CASSIAASLNTEAFF. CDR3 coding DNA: TGTGCCAGTAGTATAGCGGCCAGCCTGAACACTGAAGCTTTCTTT. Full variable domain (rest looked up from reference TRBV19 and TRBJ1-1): DGGITQSPKYLFRKEGQNVTLSCEQNLNHDAMYWYRQDPGQGLRLIYYSQIVNDFQKGDIAEGYSVSREKKESFPLTVTSAQKNPTAFYLCASSIAASLNTEAFFGQGTRLTVV.

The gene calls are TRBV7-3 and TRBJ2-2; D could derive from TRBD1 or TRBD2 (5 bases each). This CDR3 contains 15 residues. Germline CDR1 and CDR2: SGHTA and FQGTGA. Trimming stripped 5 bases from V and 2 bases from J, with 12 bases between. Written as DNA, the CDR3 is TGTGCCAGCAGCCCTGGGACGGCTAACACCGGGGAGCTGTTTTTT. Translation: CASSPGTANTGELFF.

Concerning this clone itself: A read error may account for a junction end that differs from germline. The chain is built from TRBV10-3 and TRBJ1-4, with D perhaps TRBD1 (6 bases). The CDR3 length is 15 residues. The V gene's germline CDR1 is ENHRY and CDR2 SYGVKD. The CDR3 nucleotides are TGTGCCAGCAGTCTAAAACGGGGAGGGGGATCAAAACTGTTTTTT. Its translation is CASSLKRGGGSKLFF.

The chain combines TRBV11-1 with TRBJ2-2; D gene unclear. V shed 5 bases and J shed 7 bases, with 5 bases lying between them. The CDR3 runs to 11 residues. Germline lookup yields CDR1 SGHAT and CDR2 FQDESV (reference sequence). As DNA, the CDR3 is TGTGCCAGCAGCGCACACGGGGAGCTGTTTTTT. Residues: CASSAHGELFF.

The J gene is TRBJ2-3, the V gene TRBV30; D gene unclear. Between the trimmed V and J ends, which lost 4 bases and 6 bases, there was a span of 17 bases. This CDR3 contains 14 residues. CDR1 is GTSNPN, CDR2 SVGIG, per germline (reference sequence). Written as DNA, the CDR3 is TGTGCCTGGACAACAGCCTACTGGGTGGATACGCAGTATTTT. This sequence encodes CAWTTAYWVDTQYF.

CDR3: CSASAGYEQYF. DNA for the CDR3: TGCAGTGCTAGCGCGGGCTACGAGCAGTACTTC. The chain has TRBV20-1 and TRBJ2-7; tentative D call: TRBD2 (5 bases). Between the trimmed V and J ends, which lost 3 bases and 3 bases, there was a span of 6 bases. The CDR3 is 11 amino acids. Germline lookup yields CDR1 DFQATT and CDR2 SNEGSKA (reference sequence).

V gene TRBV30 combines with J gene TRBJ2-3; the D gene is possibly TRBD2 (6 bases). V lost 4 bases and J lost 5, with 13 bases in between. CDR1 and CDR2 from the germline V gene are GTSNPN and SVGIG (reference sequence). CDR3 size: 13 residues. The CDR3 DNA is TGTGCCTGGACTCCGGGGGTGGGAGATACGCAGTATTTT. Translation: CAWTPGVGDTQYF.

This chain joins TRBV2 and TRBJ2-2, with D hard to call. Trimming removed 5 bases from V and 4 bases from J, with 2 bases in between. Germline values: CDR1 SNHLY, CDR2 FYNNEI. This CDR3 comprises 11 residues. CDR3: CASSRTGELFF. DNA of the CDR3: TGTGCCAGCAGTCGCACCGGGGAGCTGTTTTTT.

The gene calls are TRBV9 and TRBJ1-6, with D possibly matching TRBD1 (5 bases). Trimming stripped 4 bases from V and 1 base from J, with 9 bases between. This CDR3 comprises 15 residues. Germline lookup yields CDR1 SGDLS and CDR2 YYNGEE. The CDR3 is CASSLGGSYNSPLHF. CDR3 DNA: TGTGCCAGCAGCCTGGGGGGTTCCTATAATTCACCCCTCCACTTT.

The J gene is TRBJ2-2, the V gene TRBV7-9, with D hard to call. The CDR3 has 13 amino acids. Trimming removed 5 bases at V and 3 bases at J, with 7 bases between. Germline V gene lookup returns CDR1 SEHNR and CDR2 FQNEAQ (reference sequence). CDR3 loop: CASSPDYTGELFF. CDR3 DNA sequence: TGTGCCAGCAGCCCTGATTACACCGGGGAGCTGTTTTTT.

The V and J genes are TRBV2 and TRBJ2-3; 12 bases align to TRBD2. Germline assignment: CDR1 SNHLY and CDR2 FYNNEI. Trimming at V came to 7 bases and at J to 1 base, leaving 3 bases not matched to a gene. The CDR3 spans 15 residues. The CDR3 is CASTGLAGRTDTQYF. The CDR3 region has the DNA TGTGCCAGCACTGGACTAGCGGGACGCACAGATACGCAGTATTTT.

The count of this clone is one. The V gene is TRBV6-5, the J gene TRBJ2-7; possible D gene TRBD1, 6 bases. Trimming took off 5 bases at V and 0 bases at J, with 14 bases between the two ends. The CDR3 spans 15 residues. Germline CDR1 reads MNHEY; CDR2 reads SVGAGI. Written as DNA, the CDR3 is TGTGCCAGCAGTAGCACAGGGAGATCCTCCTACGAGCAGTACTTC. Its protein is CASSSTGRSSYEQYF.

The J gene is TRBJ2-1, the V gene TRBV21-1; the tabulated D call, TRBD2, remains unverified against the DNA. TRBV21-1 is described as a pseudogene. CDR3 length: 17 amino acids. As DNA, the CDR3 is TGTGCCAGCAGCAAAGATGTACCCGGGGAACCAACCAATGAGCAGTTCTTC. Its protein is CASSKDVPGEPTNEQFF.

The CDR3 sequence is CASSLTGGVEKLFF. The CDR3 DNA is TGTGCCAGCAGCTTGACAGGGGGGGTTGAAAAACTGTTTTTT. This rearrangement joins TRBV25-1 to TRBJ1-4; 9 bases line up with TRBD1. Germline lookup yields CDR1 MGHDK and CDR2 SYGVNS. The CDR3 extends over 14 amino acids. Trimming took 6 bases from V and 7 from J; bases not matched to a gene: 6. Full variable domain (rest looked up from reference TRBV25-1 and TRBJ1-4): EADIYQTPRYLVIGTGKKITLECSQTMGHDKMYWYQQDPGMELHLIHYSYGVNSTEKGDLSSESTVSRIRTEHFPLTLESARPSHTSQYLCASSLTGGVEKLFFGSGTQLSVL.